This TCR beta chain was identified during a study of blood T cells in healthy people across ages. A J-beta primer mix and a sample-barcoded 5' primer were used in a second PCR of about 6 to 12 cycles. With 12 random nucleotides, a template-switch adaptor tagged each individual cDNA molecule. CDR3-containing paired-end reads numbered at least 2.5 million in each sample. TCRdb reanalysed the 5' RACE reads using MiXCR and keeps one entry per CDR3 protein. This table has about 1,500,000 distinct CDR3 sequences, around two fifths appearing once. Study-level findings and limits: Roughly linear age-related decline in beta diversity appeared, significant by age roughly 40.

Trimming took off 5 bases at V and 4 bases at J, with 14 bases between the two ends. Germline V gene data show CDR1 as LNHNV and CDR2 as YYDKDF (reference sequence). The CDR3 length is 14 residues. This clonotype occurred once. The antigen remains undetermined. The chain combines TRBV15 with TRBJ2-5; D unclear. The sample consisted of blood. This clonotype was obtained from a woman in her late teens or twenties in good health. The CDR3 region is CATSRATLGETQYF. CDR3 in DNA: TGTGCCACCAGCCGGGCAACCTTGGGAGAGACCCAGTACTTC.